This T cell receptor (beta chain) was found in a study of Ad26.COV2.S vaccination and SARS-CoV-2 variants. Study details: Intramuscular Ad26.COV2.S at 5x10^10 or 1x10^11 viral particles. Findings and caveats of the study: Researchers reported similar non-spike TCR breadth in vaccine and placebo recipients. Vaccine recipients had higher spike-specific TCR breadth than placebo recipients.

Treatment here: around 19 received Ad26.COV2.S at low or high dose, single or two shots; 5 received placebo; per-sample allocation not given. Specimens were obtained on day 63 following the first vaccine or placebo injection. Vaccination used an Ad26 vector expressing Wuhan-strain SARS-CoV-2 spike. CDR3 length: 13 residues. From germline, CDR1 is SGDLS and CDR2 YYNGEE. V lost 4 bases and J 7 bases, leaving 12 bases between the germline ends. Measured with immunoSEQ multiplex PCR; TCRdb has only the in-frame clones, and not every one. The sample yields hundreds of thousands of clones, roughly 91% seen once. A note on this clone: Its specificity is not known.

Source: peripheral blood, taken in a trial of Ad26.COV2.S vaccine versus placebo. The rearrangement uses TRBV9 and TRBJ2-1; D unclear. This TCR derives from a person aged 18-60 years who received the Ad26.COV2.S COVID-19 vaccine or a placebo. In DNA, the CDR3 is TGTGCCAGCAGCCAGTCTAGTAGGAATGAGCAGTTCTTC. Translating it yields CASSQSSRNEQFF.